The 6 T cell receptor beta chains below all came from one sample that was sequenced in a study of blood T cell repertoires in COVID-19 (dated by TCRdb to about 2020). The protocol used for the library was the immunoSEQ multiplex PCR assay. In its TCRdb copy, this immuneACCESS table keeps in-frame sequences only and misses some clones. Where compared with another copy, unresolved V genes explain less than half of these, and the others have no known cause. This sample lists around 65,000 clones; about 85% were detected once. In total, the top ten clones hold roughly 5.5% of the sample. The sequencing input was peripheral blood. These receptors all stem from a man between 65 and 85 years old with acute or convalescent COVID-19.

CDR3 sequence reads: CASSWTPMNTEAFF. The CDR3, as DNA: TGTGCCAGCAGCTGGACACCCATGAACACTGAAGCTTTCTTT. The chain combines TRBV6-5 with TRBJ1-1, with TRBD1 as a possible D gene (5 bases). The CDR3 runs 14 residues. Germline CDR1 MNHEY, CDR2 SVGAGI. The germline V and J ends were trimmed by 6 bases and 0 bases, with 11 bases remaining between them.

This clone is a singleton in its sample. This chain connects TRBV5-1 to TRBJ1-2; 8 nucleotides match TRBD1. This CDR3 comprises 14 residues. Trimming removed 0 bases from V and 7 bases from J; junction bases left unmatched: 5. Germline values: CDR1 SGHRS, CDR2 YFSETQ. The CDR3, as DNA: TGCGCCAGCAGCTTGGGGACAGGGTGGCGTGGCTACACCTTC. It specifies CASSLGTGWRGYTF.

The gene calls are TRBV27 and TRBJ1-1; 9 positions match TRBD1. This CDR3 has 15 residues. Germline CDR1 MNHEY, CDR2 SMNVEV (reference sequence). Losses at the gene ends were 3 bases for V and 2 bases for J; bases not matched to a gene: 4. In DNA form, the CDR3 reads TGTGCCAGCAGTTTTCACAGGGGGCGAAACACTGAAGCTTTCTTT. Residues: CASSFHRGRNTEAFF.

The chain is built from TRBV29-1 and TRBJ2-7; D possibly corresponds to TRBD1 (6 bases). The CDR3 runs to 11 residues. With 6 bases removed from V and 4 bases from J, the gap between germline ends came to 10 bases. Germline loops: CDR1 SQVTM, CDR2 ANQGSEA. The CDR3 DNA reads TGCAGCGTCGTCGGACAGTACGAGCAGTACTTC. Protein product: CSVVGQYEQYF.

The chain links TRBV5-1 to TRBJ1-2; unclear D gene. The CDR3 extends over 14 amino acids. Germline V gene lookup returns CDR1 SGHRS and CDR2 YFSETQ. The V and J ends lost 1 base and 5 bases respectively, with 12 bases between them. Written as DNA, the CDR3 is TGCGCCAGCAGCTTGTATTCCAGCGAATATGGCTACACCTTC. The encoded protein is CASSLYSSEYGYTF.

V and J are TRBV6-1 and TRBJ2-7; TRBD1 aligns across 7 bases. Trimming removed 3 bases from V and 11 bases from J; junction bases left unmatched: 10. CDR1 MNHNS and CDR2 SASEGT come from the germline V gene. The CDR3 length is 13 residues. The CDR3 protein is CASSDGRGGPKYF. The CDR3 nucleotides read TGTGCCAGCAGTGACGGGCGAGGGGGCCCAAAGTACTTC.